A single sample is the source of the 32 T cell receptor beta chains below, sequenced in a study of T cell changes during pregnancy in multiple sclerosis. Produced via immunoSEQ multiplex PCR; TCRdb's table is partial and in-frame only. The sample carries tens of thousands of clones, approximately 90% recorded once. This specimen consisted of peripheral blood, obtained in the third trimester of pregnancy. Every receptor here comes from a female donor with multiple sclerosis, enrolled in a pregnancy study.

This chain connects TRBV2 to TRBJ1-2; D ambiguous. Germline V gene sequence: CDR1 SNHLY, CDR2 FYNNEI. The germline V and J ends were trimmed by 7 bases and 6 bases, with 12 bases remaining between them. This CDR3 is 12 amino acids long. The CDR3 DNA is TGTGCCAGCACCTTGATGGCCAATGGCTACACCTTC. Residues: CASTLMANGYTF.

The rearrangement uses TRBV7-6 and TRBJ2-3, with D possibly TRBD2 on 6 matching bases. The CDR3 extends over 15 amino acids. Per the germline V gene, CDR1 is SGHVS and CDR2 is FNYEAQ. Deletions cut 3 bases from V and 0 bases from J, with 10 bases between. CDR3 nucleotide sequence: TGTGCCAGCAGCTTCGAGGCGGGGAGCACAGATACGCAGTATTTT. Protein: CASSFEAGSTDTQYF. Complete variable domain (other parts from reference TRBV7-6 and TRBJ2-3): GAGVSQSPRYKVTKRGQDVALRCDPISGHVSLYWYRQALGQGPEFLTYFNYEAQQDKSGLPNDRFSAERPEGSISTLTIQRTEQRDSAMYRCASSFEAGSTDTQYFGPGTRLTVL.

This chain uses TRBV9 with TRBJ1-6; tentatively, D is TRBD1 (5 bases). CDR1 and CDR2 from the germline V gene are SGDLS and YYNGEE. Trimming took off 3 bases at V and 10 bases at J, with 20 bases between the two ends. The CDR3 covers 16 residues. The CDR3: CASSAGGEERGSPLHF. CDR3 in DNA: TGTGCCAGCAGCGCGGGGGGGGAGGAAAGGGGATCACCCCTCCACTTT.

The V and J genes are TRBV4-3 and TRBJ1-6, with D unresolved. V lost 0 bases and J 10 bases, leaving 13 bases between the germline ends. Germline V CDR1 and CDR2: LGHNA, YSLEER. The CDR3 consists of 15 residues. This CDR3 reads CASSQDPGSGSPLHF. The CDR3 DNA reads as TGCGCCAGCAGCCAAGATCCGGGAAGTGGGTCACCCCTCCACTTT.

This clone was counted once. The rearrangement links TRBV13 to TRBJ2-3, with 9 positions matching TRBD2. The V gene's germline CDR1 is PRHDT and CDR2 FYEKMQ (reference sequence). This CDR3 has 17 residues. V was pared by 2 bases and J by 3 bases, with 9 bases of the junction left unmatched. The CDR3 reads CASSLTSAGGSTDTQYF. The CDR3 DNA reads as TGTGCCAGCAGCTTAACGTCGGCGGGGGGGAGTACAGATACGCAGTATTTT.

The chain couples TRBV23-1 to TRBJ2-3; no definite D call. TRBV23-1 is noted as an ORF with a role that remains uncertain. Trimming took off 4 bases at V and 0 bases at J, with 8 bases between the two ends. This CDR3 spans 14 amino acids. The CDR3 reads CASSLCISTDTQYF. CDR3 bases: TGCGCCAGCAGTCTTTGTATTAGCACAGATACGCAGTATTTT.

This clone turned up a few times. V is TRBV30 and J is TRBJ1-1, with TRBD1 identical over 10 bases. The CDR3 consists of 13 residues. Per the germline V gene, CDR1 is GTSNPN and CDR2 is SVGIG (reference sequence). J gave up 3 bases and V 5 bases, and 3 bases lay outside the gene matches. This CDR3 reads CAWDRGRHTEAFF. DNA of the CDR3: TGTGCCTGGGACAGGGGGCGCCACACTGAAGCTTTCTTT.

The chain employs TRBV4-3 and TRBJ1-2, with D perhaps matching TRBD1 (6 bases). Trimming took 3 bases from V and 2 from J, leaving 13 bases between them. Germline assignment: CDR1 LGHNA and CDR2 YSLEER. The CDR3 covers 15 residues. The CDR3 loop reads CASSQKGGLNYGYTF. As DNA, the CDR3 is TGCGCCAGCAGCCAGAAGGGGGGGCTCAACTATGGCTACACCTTC.

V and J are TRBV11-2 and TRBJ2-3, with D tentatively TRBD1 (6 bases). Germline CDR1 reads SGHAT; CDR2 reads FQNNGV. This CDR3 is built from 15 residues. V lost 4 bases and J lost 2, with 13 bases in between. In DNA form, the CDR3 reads TGTGCCAGCAGCTCTGAGACAGGAACCACAGATACGCAGTATTTT. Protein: CASSSETGTTDTQYF.

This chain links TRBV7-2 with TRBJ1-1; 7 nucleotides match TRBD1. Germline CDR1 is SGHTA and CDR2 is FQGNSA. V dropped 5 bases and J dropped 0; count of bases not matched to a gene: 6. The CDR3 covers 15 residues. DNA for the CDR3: TGTGCCAGCAGCCAAGGGACAGCCATGAACACTGAAGCTTTCTTT. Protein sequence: CASSQGTAMNTEAFF.

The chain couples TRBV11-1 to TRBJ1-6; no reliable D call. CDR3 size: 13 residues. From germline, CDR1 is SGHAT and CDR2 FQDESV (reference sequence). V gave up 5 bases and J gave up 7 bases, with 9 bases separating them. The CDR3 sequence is CASSPEENSPLHF. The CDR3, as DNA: TGTGCCAGCAGCCCAGAGGAGAATTCACCCCTCCACTTT. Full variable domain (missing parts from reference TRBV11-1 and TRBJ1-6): EAEVAQSPRYKITEKSQAVAFWCDPISGHATLYWYRQILGQGPELLVQFQDESVVDDSQLPKDRFSAERLKGVDSTLKIQPAELGDSAMYLCASSPEENSPLHFGNGTRLTVT.

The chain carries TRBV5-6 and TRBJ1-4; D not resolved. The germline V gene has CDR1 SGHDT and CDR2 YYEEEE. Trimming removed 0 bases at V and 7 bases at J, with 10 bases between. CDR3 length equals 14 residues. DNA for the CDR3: TGTGCCAGCAGCTTGGGAGGGTTGGGTGAAAAACTGTTTTTT. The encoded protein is CASSLGGLGEKLFF.

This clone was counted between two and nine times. CDR3 in amino acids: CASSRQGVMAFF. The DNA of the CDR3 is TGTGCCAGTAGCAGACAGGGTGTAATGGCTTTCTTT. This chain joins TRBV19 and TRBJ1-1, with TRBD1 matching 7 bases. The germline gives CDR1 LNHDA, CDR2 SQIVND (reference sequence). V was pared by 6 bases and J by 11 bases, with 9 bases of the junction left unmatched. This CDR3 is built from 12 residues.

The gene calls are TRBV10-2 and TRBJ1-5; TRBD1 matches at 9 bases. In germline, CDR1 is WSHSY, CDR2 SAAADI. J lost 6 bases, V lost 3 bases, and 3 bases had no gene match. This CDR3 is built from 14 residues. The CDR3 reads CASSEQGAGQPQHF. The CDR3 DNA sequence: TGCGCCAGCAGTGAACAGGGGGCGGGTCAGCCCCAGCATTTT.

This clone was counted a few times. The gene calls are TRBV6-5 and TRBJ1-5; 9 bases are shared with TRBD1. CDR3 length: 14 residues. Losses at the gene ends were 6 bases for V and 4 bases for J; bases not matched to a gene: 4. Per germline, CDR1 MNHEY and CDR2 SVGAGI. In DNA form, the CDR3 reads TGTGCCAGCAGAGGGACAGGGCCTAATCAGCCCCAGCATTTT. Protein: CASRGTGPNQPQHF.

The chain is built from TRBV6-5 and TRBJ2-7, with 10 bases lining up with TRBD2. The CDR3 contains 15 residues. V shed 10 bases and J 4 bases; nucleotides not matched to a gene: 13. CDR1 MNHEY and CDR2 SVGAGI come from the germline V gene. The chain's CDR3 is CATRGTSSGSYEQYF. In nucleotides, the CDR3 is TGTGCCACCCGGGGGACGTCTAGCGGGAGTTACGAGCAGTACTTC.

This chain's CDR3 is CASSIDWNTEAFF. The DNA of the CDR3 is TGTGCCAGTAGTATAGACTGGAACACTGAAGCTTTCTTT. This sequence joins TRBV19 and TRBJ1-1; D is undetermined. V shed 0 bases and J shed 1 base, with 3 bases lying between them. Germline V gene data show CDR1 as LNHDA and CDR2 as SQIVND (reference sequence). The CDR3 extends over 13 amino acids.

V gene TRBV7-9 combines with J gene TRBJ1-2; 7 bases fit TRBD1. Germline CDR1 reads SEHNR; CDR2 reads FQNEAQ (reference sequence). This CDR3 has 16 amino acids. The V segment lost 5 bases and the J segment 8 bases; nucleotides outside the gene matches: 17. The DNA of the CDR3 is TGTGCCAGCAGCCTATCCGACAGGGCACCTACTTTGGGCTACACCTTC. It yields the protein CASSLSDRAPTLGYTF.

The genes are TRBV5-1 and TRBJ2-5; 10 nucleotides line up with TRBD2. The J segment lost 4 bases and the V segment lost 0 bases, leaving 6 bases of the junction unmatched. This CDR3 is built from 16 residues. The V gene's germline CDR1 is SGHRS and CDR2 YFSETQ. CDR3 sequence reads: CASSLGASGRLETQYF. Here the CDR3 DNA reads TGCGCCAGCAGCTTGGGGGCTAGCGGGAGATTAGAGACCCAGTACTTC.

The CDR3 region is CASSAPAGGTDTQYF. The CDR3 DNA reads as TGCGCCAGCAGTGCACCAGCGGGCGGCACAGATACGCAGTATTTT. The chain recombines TRBV10-2 with TRBJ2-3, with D possibly TRBD2 on 6 matching bases. Between the trimmed V and J ends, which lost 4 bases and 1 base, there was a span of 12 bases. This CDR3 region has 15 residues. The germline gives CDR1 WSHSY, CDR2 SAAADI.

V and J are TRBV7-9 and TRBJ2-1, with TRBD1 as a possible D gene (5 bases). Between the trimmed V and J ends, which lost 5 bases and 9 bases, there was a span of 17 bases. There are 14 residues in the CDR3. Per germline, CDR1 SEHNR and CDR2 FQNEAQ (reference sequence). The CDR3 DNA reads TGTGCCAGCAGCGCCGGACAAGATAGTGGTGAGCAGTTCTTC. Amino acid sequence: CASSAGQDSGEQFF.

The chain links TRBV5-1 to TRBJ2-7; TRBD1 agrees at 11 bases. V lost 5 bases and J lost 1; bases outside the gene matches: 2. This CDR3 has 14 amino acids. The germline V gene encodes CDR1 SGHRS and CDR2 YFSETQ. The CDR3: CASRGTGGSYEQYF. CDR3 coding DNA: TGCGCCAGCAGAGGGACAGGGGGATCCTACGAGCAGTACTTC.

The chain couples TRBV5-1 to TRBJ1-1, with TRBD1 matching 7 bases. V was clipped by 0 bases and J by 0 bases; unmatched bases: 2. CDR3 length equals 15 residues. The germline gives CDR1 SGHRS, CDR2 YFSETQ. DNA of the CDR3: TGCGCCAGCAGCTTGGGGGGGACAGTGAACACTGAAGCTTTCTTT. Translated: CASSLGGTVNTEAFF.

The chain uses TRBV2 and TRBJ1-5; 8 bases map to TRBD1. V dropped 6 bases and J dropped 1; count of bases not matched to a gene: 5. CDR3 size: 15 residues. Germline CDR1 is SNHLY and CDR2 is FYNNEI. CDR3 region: CASRQWTGSNQPQHF. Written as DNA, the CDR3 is TGTGCCAGCAGGCAATGGACAGGGAGCAATCAGCCCCAGCATTTT.

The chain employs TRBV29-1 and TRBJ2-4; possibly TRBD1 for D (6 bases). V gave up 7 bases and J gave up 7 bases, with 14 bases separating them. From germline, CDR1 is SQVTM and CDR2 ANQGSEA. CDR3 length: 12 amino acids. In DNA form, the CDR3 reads TGCAGCGGCCTTTTAGGGGGTAACATTCAGTACTTC. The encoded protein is CSGLLGGNIQYF.

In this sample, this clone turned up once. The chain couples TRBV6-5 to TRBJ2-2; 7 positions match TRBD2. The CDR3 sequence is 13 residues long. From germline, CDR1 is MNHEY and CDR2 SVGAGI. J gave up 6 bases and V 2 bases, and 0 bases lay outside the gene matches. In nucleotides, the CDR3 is TGTGCCAGCAGTTACCGGGAGGCCGGGGAGCTGTTTTTT. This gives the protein CASSYREAGELFF.

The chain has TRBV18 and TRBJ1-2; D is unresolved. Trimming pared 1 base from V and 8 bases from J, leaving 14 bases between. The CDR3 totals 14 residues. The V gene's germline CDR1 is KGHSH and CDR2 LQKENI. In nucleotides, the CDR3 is TGTGCCAGCTCACCACGTGAAGACACGGAAGGCTACACCTTC. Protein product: CASSPREDTEGYTF. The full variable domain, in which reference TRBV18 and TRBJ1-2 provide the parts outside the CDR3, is NAGVMQNPRHLVRRRGQEARLRCSPMKGHSHVYWYRQLPEEGLKFMVYLQKENIIDESGMPKERFSAEFPKEGPSILRIQQVVRGDSAAYFCASSPREDTEGYTFGSGTRLTVV.

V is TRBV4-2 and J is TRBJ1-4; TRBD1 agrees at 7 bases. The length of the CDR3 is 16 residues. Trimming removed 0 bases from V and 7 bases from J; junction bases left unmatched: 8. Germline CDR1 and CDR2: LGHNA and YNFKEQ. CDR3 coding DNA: TGTGCCAGCAGCCAAGACAGTGGAGGGGGCGTTGAAAAACTGTTTTTT. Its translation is CASSQDSGGGVEKLFF.

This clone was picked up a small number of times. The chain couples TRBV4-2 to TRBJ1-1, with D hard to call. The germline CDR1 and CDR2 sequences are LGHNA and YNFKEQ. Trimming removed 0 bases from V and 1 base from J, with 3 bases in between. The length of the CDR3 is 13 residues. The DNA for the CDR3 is TGTGCCAGCAGCCAAGATAAGAACACTGAAGCTTTCTTT. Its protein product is CASSQDKNTEAFF.

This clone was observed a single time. CDR3 DNA: TGTGCCAGCAGCCGCCCCCCTGCGGGGGGAAGCACAGATACGCAGTATTTT. It yields the protein CASSRPPAGGSTDTQYF. The J gene is TRBJ2-3, the V gene TRBV5-4; 8 nucleotides match TRBD2. This CDR3 contains 17 residues. After removal of 4 bases from V and 0 bases from J, the junction contained 10 bases not matched to a gene. Germline loops: CDR1 SGHNT, CDR2 YYREEE (reference sequence).

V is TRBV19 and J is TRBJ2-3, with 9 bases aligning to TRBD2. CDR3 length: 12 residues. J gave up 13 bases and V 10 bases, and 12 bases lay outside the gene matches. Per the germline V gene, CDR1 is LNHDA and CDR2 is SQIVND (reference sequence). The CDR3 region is CAIKGREGRKYF. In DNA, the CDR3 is TGTGCCATAAAAGGGCGGGAGGGCCGAAAGTATTTT.

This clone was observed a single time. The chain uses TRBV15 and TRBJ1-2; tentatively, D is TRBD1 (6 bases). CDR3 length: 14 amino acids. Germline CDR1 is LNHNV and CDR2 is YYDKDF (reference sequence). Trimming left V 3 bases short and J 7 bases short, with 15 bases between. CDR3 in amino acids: CATSRTNRVGGYTF. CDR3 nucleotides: TGTGCCACCAGCAGGACCAACAGGGTCGGTGGCTACACCTTC.